The T cell receptor (beta chain) under discussion was sequenced for a study of T cells in Graves' hyperthyroidism and ophthalmopathy. General study findings and limits: In the analysis, a 13 V-J model separated ophthalmopathy from stable hyperthyroidism.

Amplified TCR beta CDR3 regions came from RNA transcripts. Using the HTBI primer set, a first-round RT-PCR was run on the TCR CDR3. TCRdb itself ran the multiplex PCR reads through MiXCR, one entry per CDR3 protein. The repertoire holds some 350,000 distinct CDR3 sequences, with approximately 15% as singletons. Blood from later-ophthalmopathy patients was taken at first hyperthyroidism diagnosis. The CDR3 is 15 amino acids. The germline CDR1 and CDR2 sequences are SGHRS and YFSETQ. V shed 4 bases and J 7 bases; nucleotides not matched to a gene: 7. As regards this clonotype: Its antigen is undetermined.

The TCR sequence derives from a young woman with Graves' hyperthyroidism that later progressed to Graves' ophthalmopathy. Input material: blood. The chain carries TRBV5-1 and TRBJ2-2, with TRBD1 identical over 10 bases. CDR3 sequence (DNA): TGCGCCAGCAGCCGGGGACAGGGGAGTGGCGGGGAGCTGTTTTTT. It yields the protein CASSRGQGSGGELFF.